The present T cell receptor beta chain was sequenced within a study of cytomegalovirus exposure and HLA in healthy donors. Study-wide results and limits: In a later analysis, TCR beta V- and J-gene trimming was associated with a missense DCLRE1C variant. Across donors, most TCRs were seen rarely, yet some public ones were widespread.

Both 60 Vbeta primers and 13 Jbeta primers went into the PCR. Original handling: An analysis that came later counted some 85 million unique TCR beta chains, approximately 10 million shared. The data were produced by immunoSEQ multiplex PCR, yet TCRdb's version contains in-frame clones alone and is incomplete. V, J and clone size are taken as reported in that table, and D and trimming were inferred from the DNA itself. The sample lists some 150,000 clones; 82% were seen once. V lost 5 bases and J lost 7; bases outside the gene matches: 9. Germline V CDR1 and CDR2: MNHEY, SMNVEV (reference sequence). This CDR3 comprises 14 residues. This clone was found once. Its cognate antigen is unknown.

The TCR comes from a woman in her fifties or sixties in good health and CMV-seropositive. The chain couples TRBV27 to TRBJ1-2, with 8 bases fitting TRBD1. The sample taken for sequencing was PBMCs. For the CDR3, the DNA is TGTGCCAGCAGTCCGACAGGGGAAGGAGGTGGCTACACCTTC. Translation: CASSPTGEGGGYTF.